The rows below give T cell receptor beta chains drawn from one sample of a study of blood T cell repertoires in COVID-19. Libraries were prepared by immunoSEQ multiplex PCR; TCRdb keeps only in-frame clonotypes and omits some of them. Here the sample spans about 160,000 clones, about 84% being singletons. Sequenced: PBMCs or T cells enriched from blood (not recorded which). Every receptor here comes from a woman in her thirties or forties with acute COVID-19. Each CDR3 is given with its conserved first and last residue. D genes are given only for firm matches. Clone size is stated in some rows and not others, as once, few, many or a class when expanded.

TRBJ2-5,-,-,TRBV7-9,TGTGCCAGCAGCTTAGGGATCTTGGGGGGAGCCAGAAGTTTGGAGACCCAGTACTTC,CASSLGILGGARSLETQYF
TRBJ2-5,-,-,TRBV11-2,TGTGCCAGCAGCTTAAACTTTCAAGAGACCCAGTACTTC,CASSLNFQETQYF
TRBJ2-5,-,-,TRBV6-5,TGTGCCAGCAGCCCCTTAATAGGGGGGGAAGAGACCCAGTACTTC,CASSPLIGGEETQYF
TRBJ2-6,-,-,TRBV5-8,TGTGCCAGCTCGAGATTTATCTCTAGCTCTGGGGCCAACGTCCTGACTTTC,CASSRFISSSGANVLTF
TRBJ2-7,-,-,TRBV11-1,TGTGCCAGCGGTGACGGGAGAGGTTTAGTTTACGAGCAGTACTTC,CASGDGRGLVYEQYF
TRBJ2-3,-,TRBD2,TRBV14,TGTGCCAGCAGCCAAGGCCGTCAACGGGGGGGTCTAGGAACAGATACGCAGTATTTT,CASSQGRQRGGLGTDTQYF
TRBJ2-1,-,-,TRBV6-6,TGTGCCAGCAGTTACTCGGCACGAGGTGTCGATGAGCAGTTCTTC,CASSYSARGVDEQFF
TRBJ2-7,-,TRBD2,TRBV29-1,TGCAGCGTTGCCCATTGGGGACTAGCGGGTACTAATACAGCCTACGAGCAGTACTTC,CSVAHWGLAGTNTAYEQYF
TRBJ2-2,-,-,TRBV12-3/TRBV12-4,TGTGCCAGCAGCCCCTATCCCGGGGAGCTGTTTTTT,CASSPYPGELFF
TRBJ1-1,-,-,TRBV21-1,TGTGCCAGCAGCAAGGGCGGGACAGGGGGCTATAACACTGAAGCTTTCTTT,CASSKGGTGGYNTEAFF
TRBJ2-1,few,-,TRBV9,TGTGCCAGCAGCGTAGAGTCAGGTAGGGGGGAGCAGTTCTTC,CASSVESGRGEQFF
TRBJ2-1,-,-,TRBV19,TGTGCCAGTAGTATACGGGGGAATGAGCAGTTCTTC,CASSIRGNEQFF
TRBJ2-5,-,TRBD2,TRBV7-9,TGTGCCAGCAGCTTAGGACTAGCGGGACCCGAAGAGACCCAGTACTTC,CASSLGLAGPEETQYF
TRBJ2-2,-,-,TRBV5-1,TGCGCCAGCAGCTTTGGACTCCAGTCCACCGGGGAGCTGTTTTTT,CASSFGLQSTGELFF
TRBJ2-3,-,TRBD2,TRBV6-2/TRBV6-3,TGTGCCAGCAGTTACGAGTCGATAGCGGGAGCCTCCATCACAGATACGCAGTATTTT,CASSYESIAGASITDTQYF
TRBJ2-1,once,-,TRBV6-1,TGTGCCAGCAGTGAAGGGATCAGGAGTTCGGGATGGAATGAGCAGTTCTTC,CASSEGIRSSGWNEQFF
TRBJ2-3,-,TRBD1,TRBV2,TGTGCCAGCAGTGTCGGACAGGGGTTAACAGATACGCAGTATTTT,CASSVGQGLTDTQYF
TRBJ2-1,-,TRBD2,TRBV12-3/TRBV12-4,TGTGCCAGCAGCCCCACTAGCGGGAGCCCGCAGTTCTTC,CASSPTSGSPQFF
TRBJ1-1,-,-,TRBV10-2,TGCGCCAGCAGCGGAAGAAAGGGGCCTGAAGCTTTCTTT,CASSGRKGPEAFF
TRBJ2-1,many,TRBD2,TRBV2,TGTGCCAGCAAGGGGGGCGGGAGGAAATACAATGAGCAGTTCTTC,CASKGGGRKYNEQFF
TRBJ1-1,-,TRBD1,TRBV5-1,TGCGCCAGCAGCTTGAAGACAGGGGGCCGAGCTTTCTTT,CASSLKTGGRAFF
TRBJ1-5,-,-,TRBV7-9,TGTGCCAGCAGCCCTACAGGGCCCCAGCCCCAGCATTTT,CASSPTGPQPQHF
TRBJ2-5,-,-,TRBV7-7,TGTGCTAGCAGCTTCGCAGGGTCCTCACAAGAGACCCAGTACTTC,CASSFAGSSQETQYF
TRBJ2-1,-,TRBD2,TRBV7-8,TGTGCCAGCAGCTTAGCCCGCCCGTTTAGCGGGAGGGCCGGTGAGCAGTTCTTC,CASSLARPFSGRAGEQFF
TRBJ1-2,-,-,TRBV7-9,TGTGCCAGCAGCCAGGAGGGACGGAGCTATGGCTACACCTTC,CASSQEGRSYGYTF
TRBJ2-3,once,TRBD1,TRBV18,TGTGCCAGCTCACTCGGGACAGGGTACACAGATACGCAGTATTTT,CASSLGTGYTDTQYF
TRBJ1-3,once,-,TRBV19,TGTGCCAGTAGTATAAGGGACGGGGGACCTAGCTCTGGAAACACCATATATTTT,CASSIRDGGPSSGNTIYF